This record covers a single T cell receptor beta chain. Germline V gives CDR1 MNHEY, CDR2 SMNVEV (reference sequence). The V and J ends lost 7 bases and 3 bases, in that order; junction bases with no gene match: 8. The CDR3 loop spans 15 amino acids. The sample is drawn from a study of blood T cell repertoires in COVID-19. The assay was immunoSEQ multiplex PCR, and TCRdb's table has in-frame clones only and misses some. This table holds more than 150,000 clones, about 90% found once. The sample was PBMCs or T cells enriched from blood (not recorded which). This receptor was identified in a woman aged 45 to 65 who had recovered from COVID-19. The V gene is TRBV27, the J gene TRBJ2-1, with 8 bases aligning to TRBD2. The CDR3 region has the DNA TGTGCCAGCACCCAACCGGGACTAGGCTACAATGAGCAGTTCTTC. This codes for CASTQPGLGYNEQFF.